One and the same sample provided the 18 T cell receptor beta chains below, sequenced in a study of blood T cell repertoires in COVID-19. Using immunoSEQ multiplex PCR, the repertoire was profiled, and TCRdb retains in-frame clones only, with some absent. The sample contains just over 300,000 clones, roughly 85% of which appear only once. The sample was PBMCs or T cells enriched from blood (not recorded which). The source is a man aged 25-40 years who had recovered from COVID-19.

The CDR3 spells CASSLAGTGGINYGYTF. The CDR3 DNA is TGTGCCAGCAGCTTGGCAGGGACAGGGGGGATAAACTATGGCTACACCTTC. The V call is TRBV5-6, the J call TRBJ1-2, with 11 bases identical to TRBD1. Looked up from germline, CDR1 is SGHDT and CDR2 is YYEEEE. The length of the CDR3 is 17 residues. V was pared by 0 bases and J by 2 bases, with 6 bases of the junction left unmatched.

V and J are TRBV6-1 and TRBJ2-5, with 8 bases aligning to TRBD2. Germline-derived CDR1 and CDR2 are MNHNS and SASEGT. V dropped 4 bases and J dropped 1; count of bases not matched to a gene: 11. The CDR3 consists of 17 residues. CDR3: CASSANPVAGFQETQYF. In nucleotides, the CDR3 is TGTGCCAGCAGTGCAAACCCTGTAGCGGGGTTCCAAGAGACCCAGTACTTC.

V is TRBV28 and J is TRBJ1-2, with TRBD1 as a possible D gene (6 bases). From germline, CDR1 is MDHEN and CDR2 SYDVKM. The CDR3 is made up of 13 amino acids. V was cut by 5 bases and J by 6 bases, with 13 bases left in between. The CDR3 region has the DNA TGTGCCAGCAGTGCGGGGGCGCGGCATGGCTACACCTTC. Its translation: CASSAGARHGYTF.

V gene TRBV7-8 combines with J gene TRBJ1-5; 8 nucleotides match TRBD1. Losses at the gene ends were 0 bases for V and 5 bases for J; bases not matched to a gene: 3. The CDR3 sequence is 15 residues long. Germline values: CDR1 SGHVS, CDR2 FQNEAQ. The CDR3 DNA follows: TGTGCCAGCAGCTTAGCGCCAGGGGGCTATCAGCCCCAGCATTTT. Its translation is CASSLAPGGYQPQHF.

V is TRBV5-1 and J is TRBJ1-4; possible D gene TRBD1, 5 bases. From germline, CDR1 is SGHRS and CDR2 YFSETQ. The CDR3 runs to 12 residues. V dropped 4 bases and J dropped 10 bases, with 11 bases sitting between them. In nucleotides, the CDR3 is TGCGCCAGCAGCGAAGGGGTCGTAAAACTGTTTTTT. Translation: CASSEGVVKLFF.

The chain couples TRBV6-5 to TRBJ1-4; tentatively, D is TRBD1 (6 bases). V was pared by 3 bases and J by 8 bases, with 10 bases between. CDR3 length: 13 residues. Germline V gives CDR1 MNHEY, CDR2 SVGAGI. CDR3 coding DNA: TGTGCCAGCAGTTATCTACAGGGAGAAAAACTGTTTTTT. Protein sequence: CASSYLQGEKLFF.

This sequence joins TRBV27 and TRBJ1-5, with 7 bases identical to TRBD1. The V segment lost 7 bases and the J segment 0 bases; nucleotides outside the gene matches: 15. Germline-derived CDR1 and CDR2 are MNHEY and SMNVEV (reference sequence). The CDR3 is 18 amino acids. The CDR3 DNA reads as TGTGCCAGCAACCCTGGCAGCTTTGGACAGGATAGCAATCAGCCCCAGCATTTT. Residues: CASNPGSFGQDSNQPQHF.

V gene TRBV29-1 combines with J gene TRBJ2-3; 9 positions agree with TRBD2. The CDR3 consists of 14 residues. Germline lookup yields CDR1 SQVTM and CDR2 ANQGSEA. The trim removed 5 bases at V and 1 base at J, leaving 4 bases unmatched. The CDR3, as DNA: TGCAGCGTTAGGCAGCGGGGGGGCACAGATACGCAGTATTTT. Its translation: CSVRQRGGTDTQYF.

The chain combines TRBV3-1 (or the pseudogene TRBV3-2) with TRBJ2-3, with D possibly TRBD2 on 6 matching bases. The V and J ends lost 4 bases and 0 bases respectively, with 14 bases between them. From germline, CDR1 is LGHDT and CDR2 YNNKEL (reference sequence). CDR3 length: 16 amino acids. CDR3: CASSRGFGLSTDTQYF. For the CDR3, the DNA is TGTGCCAGCAGCCGAGGCTTCGGACTAAGCACAGATACGCAGTATTTT.

This clone was observed once. This chain uses TRBV10-3 with TRBJ1-1; no clear D. The V and J ends lost 6 bases and 1 base respectively, with 12 bases between them. From germline, CDR1 is ENHRY and CDR2 SYGVKD. The CDR3 consists of 14 residues. The CDR3 reads CAISQFEENTEAFF. The CDR3 DNA reads as TGTGCCATCAGCCAGTTCGAAGAGAACACTGAAGCTTTCTTT.

The gene calls are TRBV19 and TRBJ2-5; 8 bases map to TRBD2. Germline-derived CDR1 and CDR2 are LNHDA and SQIVND (reference sequence). With V trimmed by 4 bases and J by 3 bases, 7 bases remained unmatched. This CDR3 has 15 residues. The chain's CDR3 is CASSNRGTREETQYF. CDR3 DNA: TGTGCCAGTAGTAACCGGGGGACTAGGGAAGAGACCCAGTACTTC. Together with reference TRBV19 and TRBJ2-5, the CDR3 gives the full variable domain: DGGITQSPKYLFRKEGQNVTLSCEQNLNHDAMYWYRQDPGQGLRLIYYSQIVNDFQKGDIAEGYSVSREKKESFPLTVTSAQKNPTAFYLCASSNRGTREETQYFGPGTRLLVL.

This rearrangement joins TRBV5-4 to TRBJ1-6; 8 positions agree with TRBD1. Germline lookup yields CDR1 SGHNT and CDR2 YYREEE (reference sequence). J lost 0 bases, V lost 4 bases, and 6 bases had no gene match. The length of the CDR3 is 17 residues. This chain's CDR3 is CASSPQGASSYNSPLHF. CDR3 nucleotides: TGTGCCAGCAGCCCTCAGGGGGCGAGCTCCTATAATTCACCCCTCCACTTT.

CDR3 residues: CASSVTGQGDYGYTF. The CDR3 nucleotides read TGTGCCAGCAGTGTGACCGGACAGGGAGACTATGGCTACACCTTC. This sequence joins TRBV7-3 and TRBJ1-2, with TRBD1 matching over 8 bases. Germline CDR1 is SGHTA and CDR2 is FQGTGA. V shed 6 bases and J 3 bases; nucleotides not matched to a gene: 9. The CDR3 length is 15 residues. The whole variable domain, filled in from reference TRBV7-3 and TRBJ1-2, reads GAGVSQTPSNKVTEKGKYVELRCDPISGHTALYWYRQSLGQGPEFLIYFQGTGAADDSGLPNDRFFAVRPEGSVSTLKIQRTERGDSAVYLCASSVTGQGDYGYTFGSGTRLTVV.

The CDR3 DNA reads as TGTGCCAGCAGCTTACGACTAGGTAAAAACATTCAGTACTTC. Amino acid sequence: CASSLRLGKNIQYF. The chain is built from TRBV7-2 and TRBJ2-4; possible D gene TRBD2, 6 bases. V was clipped by 2 bases and J by 4 bases, with 9 bases between them. The CDR3 totals 14 residues. Per the germline V gene, CDR1 is SGHTA and CDR2 is FQGNSA.

The genes are TRBV9 and TRBJ2-3; TRBD1 is a possible D gene (5 bases). V lost 4 bases to trimming and J lost 2 bases, with 17 bases between them. The CDR3 totals 16 residues. Per the germline V gene, CDR1 is SGDLS and CDR2 is YYNGEE. The CDR3 DNA is TGTGCCAGCAGCCCCGGTAGGGGCGCTACCACAGATACGCAGTATTTT. Translation gives CASSPGRGATTDTQYF.

This chain links TRBV19 with TRBJ1-1; 7 bases are shared with TRBD1. J was trimmed by 0 bases and V by 5 bases; bases with no gene match: 3. Looked up from germline, CDR1 is LNHDA and CDR2 is SQIVND (reference sequence). The CDR3 is 14 residues long. CDR3 nucleotides: TGTGCCAGTAGTTTGGGACAGCTGAACACTGAAGCTTTCTTT. Translating it yields CASSLGQLNTEAFF.

This clone was observed once. The rearrangement uses TRBV4-3 and TRBJ1-1; tentatively, D is TRBD1 (6 bases). V was pared by 0 bases and J by 5 bases, with 16 bases between. This CDR3 contains 16 residues. Per the germline V gene, CDR1 is LGHNA and CDR2 is YSLEER. CDR3 sequence (DNA): TGCGCCAGCAGCCAAGAGCCCCCCCCAGGGGAGACTGAAGCTTTCTTT. Amino acids: CASSQEPPPGETEAFF.

The J gene is TRBJ1-5, the V gene TRBV6-5; 11 bases align to TRBD1. The V and J ends lost 7 bases and 5 bases, in that order; junction bases with no gene match: 4. The CDR3 runs to 14 residues. CDR1 is MNHEY and CDR2 is SVGAGI in the germline V gene. In nucleotides, the CDR3 is TGTGCCAGCACTTTGGGACAGGGGGATCAGCCCCAGCATTTT. It encodes CASTLGQGDQPQHF.